The TCR beta chain under discussion was sequenced for a study of T cells in localized non-small cell lung cancer (dated by TCRdb to the early 2020s). Regarding the study in general: T cell repertoires of more than 200 early-stage NSCLC patients were analyzed, with tumors being compared against uninvolved tumor-adjacent lungs. The cohort comprised roughly 240 treatment-naïve NSCLC patients with resected, localized lung tumors. The mean age of the NSCLC patients was about 62 years, with 120 to 150 men and nearly 110 women. The paper's findings and limits, for the study overall: A median of about 55 of the top 100 tumor clones were detected in paired uninvolved adjacent lung, and around 30 of these tumor clones were also found among the top 100 clones of the paired uninvolved adjacent lung. Because the study design was exploratory, TCR variables were selected using unadjusted p-values without false-discovery rate correction. Higher T cell density in blood was associated with longer overall survival, whereas higher clonality in adjacent lung was associated with shorter survival. Uninvolved tumor-adjacent lung showed the highest T cell clonality, higher than tumor, which suggests more focused antigenic responses in the adjacent lung. Because multi-region sequencing of the tumors was not done, intratumor heterogeneity could not be ruled out.

The germline ends are 3 bases apart after V is trimmed by 1 base and J by 1 base. Including cysteine and phenylalanine, the CDR3 has 12 amino acids. Of the read, only the CDR3 DNA is kept; its 36 bases are in frame from base 1. The germline V gene (reference sequence) supplies CDR1 GTSNPN and CDR2 SVGIG. For this clone: It has no known antigen specificity. There are no base qualities to consult, and no much larger clone falls within one base. The sample carries other DNA sequences with the same CDR3.

At diagnosis, peripheral blood, uninvolved tumor-adjacent lung and tumor were collected and stored as a combination of fresh-frozen and FFPE material. For TCR repertoire profiling, blood samples were analyzed in the form of peripheral blood mononuclear cells. TCR beta CDR3 regions were sequenced from DNA using the immunoSEQ Assay. Concerning the study's data processing: To compute T cell density, TCR beta template counts were normalized to usable DNA, which was estimated by amplifying housekeeping genes. Richness was estimated with the preseqR package, extrapolating to 400,000 templates for PBMC samples and 120,000 templates for tissue samples. Clonality was defined by subtracting Pielou's evenness from one. To identify tissue-enriched TCRs, differential abundance testing was run on productive amino-acid clonotypes with a minimum total count of 5 and an alpha of 0.1. Repertoire overlap between compartments was quantified with the Jaccard Index and Morisita Overlap Index. TCR beta CDR3s were clustered by GLIPH together with public tetramer-defined viral CDR3s, and at least three viral sequences plus V-gene enrichment were required for viral motifs. TCRdb stores this immuneACCESS table with in-frame sequences only. Part of the clones is absent; in the studies checked, under half of the shortfall reflects unresolved V genes, and no reason is known for the rest. Clone size and the V and J calls come from that table; the DNA yielded D and trimming. The sample contains some 64,000 clones, roughly four fifths of them found a single time. The biggest ten clones account for around 4.3% of the sample.

The rearranged segments are TRBV30 and TRBJ2-3; the D gene cannot be named for sure. This sequence originates from a man between 40 and 75 years old with stage II lung adenocarcinoma. The material sequenced was PBMCs, taken before any cancer treatment. The DNA is TGTGCCTGGAGTGGGGGCACAGATACGCAGTATTTT. Its protein reads: CAWSGGTDTQYF. Reference TRBV30 and TRBJ2-3 proteins supply the regions before and after the CDR3; the full variable domain is: SQTIHQWPATLVQPVGSPLSLECTVEGTSNPNLYWYRQAAGRGLQLLFYSVGIGQISSEVPQNLSASRPQDRQFILSSKKLLLSDSGFYLCAWSGGTDTQYFGPGTRLTVL.